This T cell receptor beta chain stems from a study of graft-versus-host responses after intestinal transplantation. Overall study context: Each transplant was multivisceral, liver-intestinal, or isolated intestinal. Every transplant recipient was induced with anti-thymocyte globulin, then maintained on tacrolimus and steroids for about three years.

V trimming: 9 bases; J trimming: 0 bases; junction bases outside the gene matches: 13. Germline V CDR1 and CDR2: MDHEN, SYDVKM. CDR3 length: 17 residues. Study observations and caveats: Some GvH clones were seen earlier in gut or blood, suggesting intestinal origin. The study found high graft-versus-host to host-versus-graft clonal ratios in allografts of patients with graft-donor T cell macrochimerism.

Concerning this clone itself: Its antigen is still unknown.

Here immunoSEQ multiplex PCR was the method, and the copy in TCRdb shows in-frame clones only, minus some. The sample includes about 89,000 clones, about 94% of them seen just once. The chain employs TRBV28 and TRBJ1-3, with TRBD1 identical over 8 bases. The TCR originated in a human donor who was the organ donor for an intestinal transplant. Specimen: unstimulated CD4+ T cells sorted from spleen or lymph node cells, collected before transplant. This CDR3 is CASTRQGPDSSGNTIYF. CDR3 DNA sequence: TGTGCCAGTACCCGACAGGGGCCTGACAGCTCTGGAAACACCATATATTTT.